The present T cell receptor beta chain was sequenced within a study of CD8 T cells in ankylosing spondylitis. As the method for making TCR beta libraries, quantitative 5'-RACE with molecular barcodes was used. TCRdb ran MiXCR on the 5' RACE reads and lists one entry per CDR3 protein. The sample contains 15,000 or so distinct CDR3 sequences, roughly 8.2% of which appear only once. Specimen: blood. The sequence was collected from a male donor with ankylosing spondylitis or in good health (not recorded which).

The CDR3 region is CSATGSNTGELFF. The CDR3, as DNA: TGCAGTGCAACAGGGTCGAACACCGGGGAGCTGTTTTTT. The chain couples TRBV20-1 to TRBJ2-2; a weak D match, TRBD1 (6 bases). In germline, CDR1 is DFQATT, CDR2 SNEGSKA (reference sequence). V was cut by 6 bases and J by 0 bases, with 8 bases left in between. This CDR3 has 13 amino acids.